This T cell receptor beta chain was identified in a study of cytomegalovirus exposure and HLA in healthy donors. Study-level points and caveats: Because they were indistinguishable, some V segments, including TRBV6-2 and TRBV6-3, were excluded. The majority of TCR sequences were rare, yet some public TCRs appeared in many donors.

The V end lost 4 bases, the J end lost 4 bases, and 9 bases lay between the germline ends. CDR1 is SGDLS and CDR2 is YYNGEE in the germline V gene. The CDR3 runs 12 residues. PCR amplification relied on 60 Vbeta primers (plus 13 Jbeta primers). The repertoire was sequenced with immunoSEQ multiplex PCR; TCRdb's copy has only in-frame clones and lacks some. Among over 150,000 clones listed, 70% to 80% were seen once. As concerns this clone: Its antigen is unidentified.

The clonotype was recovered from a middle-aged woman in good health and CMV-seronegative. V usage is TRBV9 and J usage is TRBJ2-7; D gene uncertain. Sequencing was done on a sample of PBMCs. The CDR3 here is CASSPTLYEQYF. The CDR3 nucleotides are TGTGCCAGCAGCCCGACTCTATACGAGCAGTACTTC.